This TCR beta chain was identified during a study of cytomegalovirus exposure and HLA in healthy donors. The wider study: Findings of an earlier analysis included 90 million to 120 million unique TCR beta sequences from about 180 million T cells. Overall study results and limits: V- and J-gene trimming of TCR beta was linked (in a later analysis) to a missense DCLRE1C variant. Relative to equally common others, HLA-associated TCR beta chains showed greater clonal expansion in a later analysis.

The donors (healthy individuals) were bone marrow donors. Trimming shortened V by 3 bases and J by 1 base, and 12 bases separated the two germline ends. This CDR3 is built from 15 residues. In germline, CDR1 is SNHLY, CDR2 FYNNEI. As to this clone: Its antigen is not known.

Use of 60 Vbeta and 13 Jbeta primers characterized the PCR. Assay: immunoSEQ multiplex PCR; the TCRdb copy retains only in-frame clones and omits some. The repertoire holds 100,000 to 150,000 clones, with around 80% as singletons. The sample comprised PBMCs. The V gene is TRBV2, the J gene TRBJ1-1; TRBD1 might be the D (5 bases). The receptor was derived from a female donor in good health and CMV-seronegative. The CDR3 bases are TGTGCCAGCAGTGAGGGGGGTAGAGGGAACACTGAAGCTTTCTTT. It yields the protein CASSEGGRGNTEAFF.